The 17 T cell receptor beta chains reported below all come from one sample, sequenced in a study of shared clonotypes between healthy human individuals. TCRdb's copy holds only in-frame clones and misses some; the assay was immunoSEQ multiplex PCR. The data show a few million clones, 90% to 95% seen once. Sequencing was done on a sample of naive CD4+ T cells from PBMCs. The subset: CD45RA+ positively selected. The receptors were gathered from a man aged 18 to 35 in good health. Some clones in this sample may be carry-over from other donors' samples.

This chain links TRBV7-2 with TRBJ2-7, with 14 nucleotides matching TRBD2. V shed 5 bases, J shed 7 bases, and the junction held 7 bases outside the gene matches. The germline V gene encodes CDR1 SGHTA and CDR2 FQGNSA. The CDR3 spans 15 residues. The CDR3 spells CASSEGLAGALEQYF. The CDR3 region has the DNA TGTGCCAGCAGCGAGGGACTAGCGGGAGCTCTTGAGCAGTACTTC.

As DNA, the CDR3 is TGTGCCAGCAGCTCTCCGACGGGAAAGAAGTTCTTC. It specifies CASSSPTGKKFF. V and J are TRBV7-6 and TRBJ2-1; TRBD2 might be the D (5 bases). Trimming removed 4 bases at V and 14 bases at J, with 15 bases between. CDR3 length: 12 residues. Germline assignment: CDR1 SGHVS and CDR2 FNYEAQ. The full variable domain, its missing parts supplied by reference TRBV7-6 and TRBJ2-1, is GAGVSQSPRYKVTKRGQDVALRCDPISGHVSLYWYRQALGQGPEFLTYFNYEAQQDKSGLPNDRFSAERPEGSISTLTIQRTEQRDSAMYRCASSSPTGKKFFGPGTRLTVL.

The chain has TRBV27 and TRBJ2-5, with unresolved D. The CDR3 totals 11 residues. Per germline, CDR1 MNHEY and CDR2 SMNVEV (reference sequence). Trimming removed 7 bases at V and 2 bases at J, with 5 bases between. The CDR3 coding sequence is TGTGCCAGCACCTATCAAGAGACCCAGTACTTC. This translates into CASTYQETQYF.

The chain uses TRBV30 and TRBJ1-4; tentatively, D is TRBD1 (5 bases). Germline loops: CDR1 GTSNPN, CDR2 SVGIG (reference sequence). The CDR3 runs 13 residues. V lost 2 bases and J 8 bases, leaving 12 bases between the germline ends. CDR3 DNA sequence: TGTGCCTGGAGTTTAGGGGCTTCGGAAAAACTGTTTTTT. It specifies CAWSLGASEKLFF.

The rearrangement joins TRBV7-9 to TRBJ1-3; the D is unclear. Looked up from germline, CDR1 is SEHNR and CDR2 is FQNEAQ (reference sequence). Trimming removed 1 base from V and 8 bases from J, with 18 bases in between. The CDR3 length is 16 residues. CDR3 sequence reads: CASSLVRSSNIDTIYF. CDR3 nucleotide sequence: TGTGCCAGCAGCTTAGTCCGATCCTCGAACATAGACACCATATATTTT.

This chain joins TRBV7-3 and TRBJ2-3; D remains unclear. Trimming cost V 2 bases and J 2 bases, with 11 bases left between them. CDR3 size: 15 residues. Germline loops: CDR1 SGHTA, CDR2 FQGTGA. CDR3 sequence: CASSLLGSYTDTQYF. CDR3 nucleotides: TGTGCCAGCAGCTTATTGGGCAGCTACACAGATACGCAGTATTTT.

The genes are TRBV7-2 and TRBJ2-7; TRBD2 matches at 9 bases. This CDR3 comprises 13 residues. The J segment lost 7 bases and the V segment lost 4 bases, leaving 5 bases of the junction unmatched. Looked up from germline, CDR1 is SGHTA and CDR2 is FQGNSA. The CDR3 reads CASSWREGREQYF. CDR3 in DNA: TGTGCCAGCAGCTGGCGGGAGGGCCGTGAGCAGTACTTC.

J is TRBJ2-1 and V is TRBV5-1; tentatively, D is TRBD2 (7 bases). This CDR3 comprises 15 residues. Germline V gives CDR1 SGHRS, CDR2 YFSETQ. Trimming removed 6 bases at V and 4 bases at J, with 17 bases between. The CDR3 is CASTRGAAGYNEQFF. CDR3 bases: TGCGCCAGCACCCGGGGGGCTGCGGGATACAATGAGCAGTTCTTC. Complete variable domain (other parts from reference TRBV5-1 and TRBJ2-1): KAGVTQTPRYLIKTRGQQVTLSCSPISGHRSVSWYQQTPGQGLQFLFEYFSETQRNKGNFPGRFSGRQFSNSRSEMNVSTLELGDSALYLCASTRGAAGYNEQFFGPGTRLTVL.

The chain recombines TRBV19 with TRBJ1-4; D is ambiguous. Trimming removed 10 bases from V and 4 bases from J, with 16 bases in between. Germline V gene lookup returns CDR1 LNHDA and CDR2 SQIVND (reference sequence). This CDR3 is built from 14 residues. The CDR3 here is CATRGLGGNEKLFF. DNA for the CDR3: TGTGCCACCCGGGGTCTCGGTGGTAATGAAAAACTGTTTTTT.

The chain has TRBV14 and TRBJ1-2, with a possible D match to TRBD1 (5 bases). Trimming took off 4 bases at V and 6 bases at J, with 12 bases between the two ends. This CDR3 has 13 amino acids. Looked up from germline, CDR1 is SGHDN and CDR2 is FVKESK. The CDR3 reads CASSLGLRDGYTF. CDR3 DNA sequence: TGTGCCAGCAGCCTGGGACTCAGGGATGGCTACACCTTC.

The chain uses TRBV7-9 and TRBJ2-5; perhaps TRBD2 as D (7 bases). Trimming removed 1 base from V and 5 bases from J, with 17 bases in between. Per germline, CDR1 SEHNR and CDR2 FQNEAQ (reference sequence). The CDR3 runs 16 residues. The CDR3 coding sequence is TGTGCCAGCAGCTTAGTTGCTAGCGGAGGGGGGGAGACCCAGTACTTC. Translation gives CASSLVASGGGETQYF.

The chain links TRBV18 to TRBJ1-1; a possible D gene is TRBD1 (6 bases). V gave up 3 bases and J gave up 1 base, with 12 bases separating them. The CDR3 runs to 15 residues. Germline CDR1 KGHSH, CDR2 LQKENI. This CDR3 is CASSPLQGSNTEAFF. CDR3 nucleotides: TGTGCCAGCTCACCTCTACAGGGCTCGAACACTGAAGCTTTCTTT. The full variable domain, in which reference TRBV18 and TRBJ1-1 provide the parts outside the CDR3, is NAGVMQNPRHLVRRRGQEARLRCSPMKGHSHVYWYRQLPEEGLKFMVYLQKENIIDESGMPKERFSAEFPKEGPSILRIQQVVRGDSAAYFCASSPLQGSNTEAFFGQGTRLTVV.

The rearrangement links TRBV7-9 to TRBJ2-5, with D tentatively TRBD1 (5 bases). V lost 2 bases to trimming and J lost 1 base, with 5 bases between them. Per germline, CDR1 SEHNR and CDR2 FQNEAQ (reference sequence). The CDR3 contains 13 residues. For the CDR3, the DNA is TGTGCCAGCAGCTTACAGGGCCAAGAGACCCAGTACTTC. Translated, it gives CASSLQGQETQYF.

This clone has just one count. The chain combines TRBV7-9 with TRBJ2-1, with TRBD1 matching 7 bases. Germline values: CDR1 SEHNR, CDR2 FQNEAQ (reference sequence). This CDR3 is built from 17 residues. V shed 5 bases and J 6 bases; nucleotides not matched to a gene: 16. In DNA form, the CDR3 reads TGTGCCAGCAGCCCGATACAGGGGCTAGTTAGGGGCAATGAGCAGTTCTTC. This gives the protein CASSPIQGLVRGNEQFF.

CDR3: CASGLFLSLREAGHEQYF. CDR3 in DNA: TGTGCTAGTGGTTTGTTCTTATCCTTGCGGGAGGCCGGGCACGAGCAGTACTTC. The genes are TRBV12-5 and TRBJ2-7; 8 positions match TRBD2. The germline V gene has CDR1 LGHNT and CDR2 FRNRAP. J was trimmed by 5 bases and V by 2 bases; bases with no gene match: 17. The CDR3 length is 18 residues.

The rearrangement links TRBV7-9 to TRBJ2-5; TRBD1 is a possible D gene (5 bases). The CDR3 runs 17 residues. Per germline, CDR1 SEHNR and CDR2 FQNEAQ (reference sequence). V lost 7 bases and J lost 3, with 24 bases in between. CDR3 nucleotides: TGTGCCAGCAACTTCCCGGTCGAGACAGCAGGGAAAGAGACCCAGTACTTC. Translation: CASNFPVETAGKETQYF. Full variable domain (outside the CDR3, taken from reference TRBV7-9 and TRBJ2-5): DTGVSQNPRHKITKRGQNVTFRCDPISEHNRLYWYRQTLGQGPEFLTYFQNEAQLEKSRLLSDRFSAERPKGSFSTLEIQRTEQGDSAMYLCASNFPVETAGKETQYFGPGTRLLVL.

This sequence joins TRBV5-4 and TRBJ2-7, with D possibly TRBD1 on 6 matching bases. The germline gives CDR1 SGHNT, CDR2 YYREEE (reference sequence). The germline V and J ends were trimmed by 0 bases and 3 bases, with 13 bases remaining between them. The length of the CDR3 is 15 residues. The DNA for the CDR3 is TGTGCCAGCAGCTTGGACAGGGTCCCCGGCTACGAGCAGTACTTC. Translating gives CASSLDRVPGYEQYF.